This TCR beta chain was found in a study of somatic mutations in cytotoxic T cells in rheumatoid arthritis. Whole-study results and caveats: Any difference in CD8+ T-cell clonality between patients who had rheumatoid arthritis and healthy controls who were age-matched was not statistically significant.

The CDR3 runs to 14 residues. Germline loops: CDR1 LGHNA, CDR2 YNFKEQ. V dropped 3 bases and J dropped 7; count of bases not matched to a gene: 2. Concerning this clone: As yet, its antigen is unknown.

Data came from immunoSEQ multiplex PCR; TCRdb stores just in-frame clones and leaves some out. The sample consists of just over 20,000 clones, around four fifths of them appearing once. This TCR derives from an adult with rheumatoid arthritis. This chain uses TRBV4-2 with TRBJ2-2; TRBD2 matches 10 bases. Source material: CD8+ T cells sorted from blood. The CDR3 loop is CASSQLAGGGELFF. As DNA, the CDR3 is TGTGCCAGCAGCCAGTTAGCGGGAGGCGGGGAGCTGTTTTTT.